This section outlines one T cell receptor (beta chain) sequence together with its context. This clone was seen a few times. What this receptor recognizes is not known. No qualities accompany the bases; no much larger clone lies one base away. Patients with a history of autoimmune disease or receiving systemic immunosuppression were excluded from the trial. Peripheral blood for TCR sequencing was collected from all dose cohorts at baseline, on cycle 4 day 1, and on cycle 7 day 1. The samples were drawn from a first-in-human, open-label, multicenter phase I dose-escalation trial of ivuxolimab. Adults with locally advanced or metastatic melanoma, renal cell carcinoma, hepatocellular carcinoma or head and neck squamous cell carcinoma were enrolled in the trial. Before TCR sequencing, CD4+ T cells and CD8+ T cells from peripheral blood were sorted into separate populations. This record comes from a study of OX40 agonist ivuxolimab in advanced cancers. For context, the study as a whole: Ivuxolimab was an agonistic, fully human IgG2 monoclonal antibody directed against OX40 (CD134), a costimulatory receptor. Prior anti-PD-1, anti-PD-L1 or anti-CTLA-4 therapy was permitted, and checkpoint inhibitors had been received by 40% to 50% of dose-escalation patients. Peripheral TCRbeta sequencing was intended to test whether TCR sequence diversity was altered and clonal T-cell expansion was caused by ivuxolimab. In the dose-escalation cohort, 70% to 85% of patients were male, and the mean age was roughly 60 years, with a range of about 23 to 90. Intravenous ivuxolimab was administered to patients every 2 weeks at six dose levels: 0.01, 0.1, 0.3, 1.5, 3 and 10 mg/kg. Among the 50 to 55 dose-escalation patients, 19 had hepatocellular carcinoma, roughly 15 melanoma, 9 renal cell carcinoma and 9 head and neck cancer. The paper describes the monotherapy dose-escalation part (N = 52 patients) of the phase I trial of ivuxolimab. Three dose-escalation patients achieved partial responses, one with hepatocellular carcinoma and two with cutaneous melanoma.

Genomic DNA was isolated from the sorted cells so that the TCRbeta CDR3 region could be sequenced. The immunoSEQ Assay was used for sequencing of TCRbeta CDR3 regions. The source is immuneACCESS, and TCRdb retained only in-frame sequences with V and J called. Part of the clones is not carried over; for the studies checked, unresolved V genes explain less than half of this, and the remainder is unexplained. This sample has about 46,000 clones in its table, and just over 85% of those were observed once. The ten largest account for about three fifths of the sample. The full study reports these points: In the 0.1-3.0 mg/kg groups, partial responders were among the patients with the lowest normalized peripheral clonal expansion, particularly in CD8+ T cells. On average, CD8+ T cells showed more expanded clones than CD4+ T cells after ivuxolimab. Low levels of normalized T-cell clonal expansion were also seen in some nonresponding patients. At doses from 0.1 to 3.0 mg/kg, clonal expansion was seen in both CD4+ and CD8+ blood T cells between baseline and week 6. The antigen specificity of the peripheral T cells that underwent clonal expansion was not determined.

The sample here was CD4+ or CD8+ T cells sorted from blood, taken in a trial of the OX40 agonist ivuxolimab. The sequence derives from an adult with an advanced solid tumor such as melanoma, head and neck, liver or kidney cancer.

The sequenced DNA: TGCGCCAGCAGCCAAGGAGGAGGGTACGGCACAGATACGCAGTATTTT. Translated, this gives CASSQGGGYGTDTQYF. The V and J segments used are TRBV4-3 and TRBJ2-3; TRBD2 might be the D gene, on 6 matching bases. In the germline V gene, CDR1 corresponds to LGHNA and CDR2 to YSLEER. From the cysteine through the phenylalanine, the CDR3 covers 16 amino acids. The CDR3 DNA has 48 bases and is translated from base 1. The trim is 1 base for V and 1 base for J, with a gap of 12 bases between the germline ends.